The clone carrying this T cell receptor beta chain was counted only a few times. This CDR3 region has 13 residues. Between the trimmed V and J ends, which lost 1 base and 7 bases, there was a span of 7 bases. A primer in the constant region served to generate TCR beta cDNA from approximately 450 ng of total RNA. Amplification in three nested multiplex PCR rounds with slightly modified ARM-PCR gave rise to TCR beta libraries. Investigators reported that the first two PCR rounds, at roughly 10 cycles each, used TRBV1-TRBV30 forward primers with a C-beta reverse primer. TCRdb called the multiplex PCR reads again in MiXCR, with one record for every CDR3 protein. The sample lists about 30,000 distinct CDR3 sequences, around two thirds occurring once. The data were obtained in a study of tumor-infiltrating lymphocytes in primary liver carcinoma. On the study more broadly: All patients, whether men or women, fell within 30 to 69 years of age.

Co-extracting RNA and DNA was done with about 20-34 mg of unsorted bulk tissue as input. Patients diagnosed with primary liver carcinoma received treatment through surgical resection. Viable tumor cells exceeded 85% in all tumor samples. The rearrangement uses TRBV12-3 or TRBV12-4 and TRBJ2-2, with D unresolved. This TCR was sampled from a woman aged 25 to 39 with primary liver carcinoma and hepatitis B virus infection. The sample consisted of liver tumor tissue from sampling region 3. Documented subset: tumor region T3, left-lateral pole. The CDR3: CASSLEMGGELFF. The CDR3, as DNA: TGTGCCAGCAGTTTAGAGATGGGCGGGGAGCTGTTTTTT.